This entry concerns a single T cell receptor beta chain. Its antigen is not identified. In each case, adjacent lung free of atypia was taken at least 2 cm from the tumor margin. This specimen comes from a study of T cells in localized non-small cell lung cancer. Study-level results: Uninvolved adjacent lung had the highest recorded T cell clonality, with tumor below it.

V shed 6 bases, J shed 0 bases, and the junction held 10 bases outside the gene matches. In germline, CDR1 is MDHEN, CDR2 SYDVKM. The CDR3 consists of 16 residues. Here immunoSEQ multiplex PCR was the method, and the copy in TCRdb shows in-frame clones only, minus some. The data show under 2,500 clones, with 25% to 30% seen just once and around 15% held by the top ten. The TCR comes from a woman aged 40-75 years with stage I lung adenocarcinoma. Sequences were derived from normal lung tissue next to the tumor, sampled before any cancer treatment. The chain employs TRBV28 and TRBJ2-5; 7 nucleotides line up with TRBD1. Written as DNA, the CDR3 is TGTGCCAGCAGCCCCCCCGTTGGGACAGACCAAGAGACCCAGTACTTC. Its protein product is CASSPPVGTDQETQYF. Variable domain in full (rest from reference TRBV28 and TRBJ2-5): DVKVTQSSRYLVKRTGEKVFLECVQDMDHENMFWYRQDPGLGLRLIYFSYDVKMKEKGDIPEGYSVSREKKERFSLILESASTNQTSMYLCASSPPVGTDQETQYFGPGTRLLVL.